This T cell receptor beta chain came from a study of cytomegalovirus exposure and HLA in healthy donors. General study findings and limits: Through in vitro validation, a few CMV-associated chains were shown to be specific for CMV antigens. TCR association rates varied by HLA locus in a later analysis, with DRB1 highest and HLA-C lowest.

Turning to this clone: Antigen unknown.

Germline CDR1 is LGHNA and CDR2 is YSLEER. The length of the CDR3 is 13 residues. Between the trimmed V and J ends, which lost 1 base and 12 bases, there was a span of 15 bases. PCR amplification relied on 60 Vbeta primers (plus 13 Jbeta primers). The data were produced by immunoSEQ multiplex PCR, yet TCRdb's version contains in-frame clones alone and is incomplete. The table shows under 200,000 clones, with approximately 76% occurring only once. This TCR was sampled from a man aged 55 to 69 in good health and CMV-seronegative. The chain combines TRBV4-3 with TRBJ2-5; no definite D call. Material for sequencing was PBMCs. CDR3 sequence reads: CASSQVRGNSEYF. CDR3 nucleotide sequence: TGCGCCAGCAGCCAAGTACGAGGTAACTCCGAGTACTTC.